The next 29 T cell receptor beta chains were all read from a single sample in a study of control samples from healthy donors and cancer patients. Assay used: immunoSEQ multiplex PCR; TCRdb lists only in-frame clones, some missing. The sample has about 120,000 clones; about 95% are singletons. The sequenced sample consisted of blood. These TCRs come from a man between 25 and 39 years old in good health.

CDR3 protein: CASSLTPSGTGVTDTQYF. The CDR3 bases are TGTGCCAGCAGTTTAACGCCCAGCGGGACAGGGGTCACAGATACGCAGTATTTT. The chain has TRBV27 and TRBJ2-3; 10 bases map to TRBD1. CDR1 is MNHEY and CDR2 is SMNVEV in the germline V gene (reference sequence). J gave up 2 bases and V 2 bases, and 10 bases lay outside the gene matches. This CDR3 spans 18 amino acids.

The rearrangement joins TRBV18 to TRBJ2-7; D might be TRBD1 (6 bases). Per germline, CDR1 KGHSH and CDR2 LQKENI. This CDR3 contains 14 residues. Trimming removed 3 bases from V and 3 bases from J, with 12 bases in between. The CDR3 reads CASSPPGHYYEQYF. CDR3 nucleotides: TGTGCCAGCTCACCTCCGGGACACTACTACGAGCAGTACTTC.

The chain joins TRBV28 to TRBJ1-2; 7 nucleotides match TRBD1. CDR3 length: 15 amino acids. V lost 1 base to trimming and J lost 8 bases; unmatched junction nucleotides: 10. Looked up from germline, CDR1 is MDHEN and CDR2 is SYDVKM. The CDR3 DNA follows: TGTGCCAGCAGTTTATCCACAGGGGAGAGGGGAGGCTACACCTTC. Its translation: CASSLSTGERGGYTF.

The chain has TRBV6-5 and TRBJ1-5; 9 nucleotides line up with TRBD1. The junction had 2 bases not matched to a gene; V was cut back by 5 bases and J by 0 bases. Per the germline V gene, CDR1 is MNHEY and CDR2 is SVGAGI. CDR3 length: 15 residues. The CDR3 coding sequence is TGTGCCAGCAGTCAGGACAGGGGTAGCAATCAGCCCCAGCATTTT. It specifies CASSQDRGSNQPQHF.

V usage is TRBV9 and J usage is TRBJ2-2, with 9 bases aligning to TRBD2. The trim removed 4 bases at V and 4 bases at J, leaving 8 bases unmatched. This CDR3 contains 16 residues. CDR1 is SGDLS, CDR2 YYNGEE, per germline. The CDR3 DNA reads as TGTGCCAGCAGCTCGCGCGGGGGGGCGGGCACCGGGGAGCTGTTTTTT. Translating gives CASSSRGGAGTGELFF. Together with reference TRBV9 and TRBJ2-2, the CDR3 gives the full variable domain: DSGVTQTPKHLITATGQRVTLRCSPRSGDLSVYWYQQSLDQGLQFLIQYYNGEERAKGNILERFSAQQFPDLHSELNLSSLELGDSALYFCASSSRGGAGTGELFFGEGSRLTVL.

The chain couples TRBV11-2 to TRBJ1-3, with 8 bases aligning to TRBD1. The V segment lost 5 bases and the J segment 4 bases; nucleotides outside the gene matches: 19. This CDR3 contains 19 residues. CDR1 SGHAT and CDR2 FQNNGV come from the germline V gene. The CDR3 loop is CASSLAGDLSGTGGNTIYF. CDR3 nucleotides: TGTGCCAGCAGCCTCGCTGGGGACCTCTCCGGGACAGGAGGAAACACCATATATTTT.

The chain couples TRBV18 to TRBJ2-3; 11 bases line up with TRBD2. The CDR3 totals 15 residues. V dropped 6 bases and J dropped 1; count of bases not matched to a gene: 3. Germline values: CDR1 KGHSH, CDR2 LQKENI. The CDR3 is CASSPGLAGTDTQYF. The CDR3 nucleotides read TGTGCCAGCTCCCCGGGACTAGCGGGCACAGATACGCAGTATTTT.

This rearrangement joins TRBV9 to TRBJ1-1; 7 bases map to TRBD1. CDR1 SGDLS and CDR2 YYNGEE come from the germline V gene. The CDR3 spans 14 residues. Unmatched junction bases numbered 4, after V lost 4 bases and J lost 1 base. This chain's CDR3 is CASSPWTGNTEAFF. In DNA, the CDR3 is TGTGCCAGCAGCCCGTGGACAGGGAACACTGAAGCTTTCTTT.

V gene TRBV7-9 combines with J gene TRBJ1-1; D is perhaps TRBD1 (5 bases). Per germline, CDR1 SEHNR and CDR2 FQNEAQ (reference sequence). V gave up 6 bases and J gave up 5 bases, with 10 bases separating them. The CDR3 totals 12 residues. The CDR3 nucleotides are TGTGCCAGCAGAGGCTCAGGGACTGAAGCTTTCTTT. Its protein is CASRGSGTEAFF.

The genes are TRBV4-1 and TRBJ1-3, with 8 bases fitting TRBD1. This CDR3 contains 17 residues. Trimming took 1 base from V and 2 from J; bases not matched to a gene: 7. Germline V lookup: CDR1 MGHRA, CDR2 YSYEKL. The CDR3 loop is CASSQVGTGRTGNTIYF. CDR3 DNA sequence: TGCGCCAGCAGCCAAGTGGGGACAGGAAGAACTGGAAACACCATATATTTT.

This rearrangement joins TRBV5-6 to TRBJ1-2; unclear D gene. Trimming removed 7 bases from V and 2 bases from J, with 18 bases in between. This CDR3 comprises 15 residues. CDR1 and CDR2 (germline): SGHDT, YYEEEE. The CDR3 sequence is CASARQVPLNYGYTF. CDR3 bases: TGTGCCAGCGCCCGTCAGGTCCCTCTAAACTATGGCTACACCTTC.

The CDR3 is CASSDGSIYEQYF. CDR3 bases: TGTGCCAGCAGTGATGGGTCCATCTACGAGCAGTACTTC. J is TRBJ2-7 and V is TRBV2; no reliable D call. Trimming stripped 3 bases from V and 3 bases from J, with 9 bases between. CDR3 length equals 13 residues. Germline V lookup: CDR1 SNHLY, CDR2 FYNNEI.

The V gene is TRBV7-9, the J gene TRBJ1-2; TRBD1 might be the D (5 bases). CDR1 SEHNR and CDR2 FQNEAQ come from the germline V gene (reference sequence). CDR3 size: 13 residues. Trimming took 5 bases from V and 7 from J, leaving 14 bases between them. DNA of the CDR3: TGTGCCAGCAGCCCTGACAGTGTTAGTGGCTACACCTTC. As protein: CASSPDSVSGYTF.

The rearrangement links TRBV4-2 to TRBJ1-5; no reliable D call. The CDR3 runs 17 residues. Germline CDR1 is LGHNA and CDR2 is YNFKEQ. The germline V and J ends were trimmed by 1 base and 2 bases, with 15 bases remaining between them. For the CDR3, the DNA is TGTGCCAGCAGCCAAGCCGACGGTGACGCCGGCAATCAGCCCCAGCATTTT. Its protein is CASSQADGDAGNQPQHF.

This clone was picked up one time. The chain employs TRBV4-2 and TRBJ2-7, with 7 bases identical to TRBD2. J was trimmed by 1 base and V by 5 bases; bases with no gene match: 8. The CDR3 covers 15 residues. The germline V gene encodes CDR1 LGHNA and CDR2 YNFKEQ. Here the CDR3 DNA reads TGTGCCAGCAGCGAAGCCGCTAGCGGATCCTACGAGCAGTACTTC. It specifies CASSEAASGSYEQYF.

CDR3 loop: CASSENAKNIQYF. The CDR3, as DNA: TGTGCCAGCAGTGAAAATGCCAAAAACATTCAGTACTTC. This chain joins TRBV2 and TRBJ2-4; no definite D call. There are 13 residues in the CDR3. Trimming removed 2 bases from V and 1 base from J, with 3 bases in between. CDR1 is SNHLY and CDR2 is FYNNEI in the germline V gene.

The chain employs TRBV29-1 and TRBJ1-1; weak D call: TRBD1 (5 bases). The V gene lost 6 bases and the J gene lost 1 base, with 9 bases spanning the gap. Per germline, CDR1 SQVTM and CDR2 ANQGSEA. This CDR3 comprises 12 residues. The DNA of the CDR3 is TGCAGCGTCCGCGGGACGAACACTGAAGCTTTCTTT. As protein: CSVRGTNTEAFF. Supplemented by reference TRBV29-1 and TRBJ1-1, the full variable domain reads SAVISQKPSRDICQRGTSLTIQCQVDSQVTMMFWYRQQPGQSLTLIATANQGSEATYESGFVIDKFPISRPNLTFSTLTVSNMSPEDSSIYLCSVRGTNTEAFFGQGTRLTVV.

V and J are TRBV5-5 and TRBJ2-5, with a tentative D call TRBD1 (5 bases). Trimming removed 4 bases from V and 2 bases from J, with 15 bases in between. CDR3 length equals 15 residues. Germline-derived CDR1 and CDR2 are SGHKS and YYEKEE (reference sequence). This chain's CDR3 is CASSLPLTAQETQYF. The CDR3 coding sequence is TGTGCCAGCAGCCTACCCTTGACAGCTCAAGAGACCCAGTACTTC.

This chain connects TRBV7-9 to TRBJ1-2; TRBD1 might be the D (6 bases). This CDR3 spans 16 amino acids. Trimming took 3 bases from V and 3 from J, leaving 17 bases between them. CDR1 is SEHNR, CDR2 FQNEAQ, per germline (reference sequence). Written as DNA, the CDR3 is TGTGCCAGCAGCTTTTCCCCCGCAGGGGATTACTATGGCTACACCTTC. Protein: CASSFSPAGDYYGYTF.

This chain links TRBV4-1 with TRBJ1-5; maybe TRBD1 (5 bases). The CDR3 spans 17 residues. Deletions cut 0 bases from V and 9 bases from J, with 21 bases between. Germline-derived CDR1 and CDR2 are MGHRA and YSYEKL. The CDR3 is CASSQDYPGPDYGPQHF. As DNA, the CDR3 is TGCGCCAGCAGCCAAGATTACCCAGGGCCGGATTACGGGCCCCAGCATTTT.

The CDR3 reads CASSTNRAYEQYF. The CDR3 DNA sequence: TGTGCCAGTAGTACTAACAGGGCCTACGAGCAGTACTTC. This rearrangement joins TRBV19 to TRBJ2-7; weak D call: TRBD1 (6 bases). The CDR3 totals 13 residues. Germline-derived CDR1 and CDR2 are LNHDA and SQIVND (reference sequence). V was clipped by 4 bases and J by 2 bases, with 9 bases between them.

This clone has only one observation. Different DNA sequences within this sample yield the same CDR3. J is TRBJ2-7 and V is TRBV28, with D possibly being TRBD2 (6 bases). The V gene's germline CDR1 is MDHEN and CDR2 SYDVKM. This CDR3 has 12 amino acids. Trimming pared 2 bases from V and 4 bases from J, leaving 6 bases between. CDR3 sequence: CASSLGGYEQYF. CDR3 DNA: TGTGCCAGCAGTTTAGGAGGGTACGAGCAGTACTTC.

This chain's CDR3 is CATSRGGGEQFF. CDR3 coding DNA: TGTGCCACCAGCAGAGGAGGAGGGGAGCAGTTCTTC. This chain joins TRBV15 and TRBJ2-1, with D perhaps TRBD2 (6 bases). This CDR3 spans 12 amino acids. Trimming pared 1 base from V and 10 bases from J, leaving 8 bases between. Germline CDR1 LNHNV, CDR2 YYDKDF (reference sequence).

The rearrangement uses TRBV18 and TRBJ1-1; D possibly corresponds to TRBD1 (5 bases). The CDR3 is 13 residues long. Germline CDR1 is KGHSH and CDR2 is LQKENI. V gave up 3 bases and J gave up 4 bases, with 9 bases separating them. The CDR3 bases are TGTGCCAGCTCACCCCAGGGTGGCACTGAAGCTTTCTTT. Translated, it gives CASSPQGGTEAFF.

The rearrangement joins TRBV5-1 to TRBJ2-3; TRBD2 is a possible D gene (5 bases). The V and J ends lost 6 bases and 0 bases respectively, with 14 bases between them. The V gene's germline CDR1 is SGHRS and CDR2 YFSETQ. The CDR3 covers 15 residues. The CDR3 coding sequence is TGCGCCAGCACCCTAGCTGGATGGAGCACAGATACGCAGTATTTT. Translated: CASTLAGWSTDTQYF.

The chain employs TRBV25-1 and TRBJ2-7; D possibly corresponds to TRBD1 (7 bases). CDR1 and CDR2 (germline): MGHDK, SYGVNS. Trimming pared 2 bases from V and 4 bases from J, leaving 12 bases between. CDR3 length equals 14 residues. CDR3 bases: TGTGCCAGCAGTGAAGGAGGGGGCAAATACGAGCAGTACTTC. Protein product: CASSEGGGKYEQYF.

This chain connects TRBV28 to TRBJ1-2; maybe TRBD1 (5 bases). This CDR3 contains 11 residues. V was shortened by 2 bases and J by 7 bases, with 5 bases between the two germline ends. Germline V lookup: CDR1 MDHEN, CDR2 SYDVKM. CDR3 in amino acids: CASSLRGGYTF. As DNA, the CDR3 is TGTGCCAGCAGTTTAAGGGGTGGCTACACCTTC.

A single count supports this clone. The chain couples TRBV29-1 to TRBJ1-2, with 7 bases identical to TRBD1. CDR1 and CDR2 (germline): SQVTM, ANQGSEA. J gave up 5 bases and V 1 base, and 10 bases lay outside the gene matches. This CDR3 is built from 15 residues. The CDR3 sequence is CSVEGAGQVGYGYTF. The CDR3 bases are TGCAGCGTTGAAGGTGCCGGACAGGTCGGATATGGCTACACCTTC.

This clone was detected only once. The V gene is TRBV3-1 (or the pseudogene TRBV3-2), the J gene TRBJ2-5; D is unclear. Germline V lookup: CDR1 LGHDT, CDR2 YNNKEL (reference sequence). The V and J ends lost 4 bases and 0 bases respectively, with 12 bases between them. The CDR3 contains 15 residues. CDR3 bases: TGTGCCAGCAGCCCGCGTCCGAGGTACCAAGAGACCCAGTACTTC. Its translation: CASSPRPRYQETQYF.